This TCR beta chain was retrieved from a study of T cell responses to AZD1222 COVID-19 vaccine. The table came from immunoSEQ multiplex PCR; TCRdb's copy has only in-frame clones and leaves some out. The sample holds around 100,000 clones; roughly 84% are singletons and the top ten take 16%. Turning to this clone: The target antigen is unknown.

Findings of the study overall: Reportedly, nearly half of unique spike TCRs recognized epitopes outside B.1.351/B.1.1.7 mutations. Clonal diversity may have been underestimated in mostly white British donors.

The CDR3 is 13 residues long. CDR1 and CDR2 (germline): LNHDA, SQIVND (reference sequence). V dropped 6 bases and J dropped 7; count of bases not matched to a gene: 9. The chain carries TRBV19 and TRBJ2-7, with TRBD1 matching 7 bases. The source of this sequence is an adult in good health. The sequences come from peripheral blood, collected on day 0 of AZD1222 vaccination. The CDR3 bases are TGTGCCAGTAGCTCAACAGGGGTGTGGGAGCAGTACTTC. It specifies CASSSTGVWEQYF.